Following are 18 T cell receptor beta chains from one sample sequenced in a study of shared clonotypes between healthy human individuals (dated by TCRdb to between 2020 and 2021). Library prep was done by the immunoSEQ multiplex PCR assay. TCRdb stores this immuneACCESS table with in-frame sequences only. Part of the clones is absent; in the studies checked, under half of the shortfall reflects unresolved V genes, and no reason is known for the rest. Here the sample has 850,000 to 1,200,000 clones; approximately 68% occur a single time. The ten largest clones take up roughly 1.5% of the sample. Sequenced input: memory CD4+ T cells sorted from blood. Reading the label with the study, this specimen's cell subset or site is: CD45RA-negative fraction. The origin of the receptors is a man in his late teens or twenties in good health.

The CDR3 spells CATSRDSGGLGYTF. CDR3 nucleotide sequence: TGTGCCACCAGCAGAGATTCAGGGGGCTTGGGCTACACCTTC. The chain uses TRBV15 and TRBJ1-2; 8 bases match TRBD1. V lost 0 bases, J lost 8 bases, and 5 bases stayed unmatched. Looked up from germline, CDR1 is LNHNV and CDR2 is YYDKDF (reference sequence). The CDR3 runs 14 residues.

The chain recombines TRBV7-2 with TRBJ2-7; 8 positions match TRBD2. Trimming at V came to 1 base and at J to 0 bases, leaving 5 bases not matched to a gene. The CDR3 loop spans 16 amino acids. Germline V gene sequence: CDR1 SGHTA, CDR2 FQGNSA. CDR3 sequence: CASSLGLAGFSYEQYF. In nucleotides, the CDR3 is TGTGCCAGCAGCTTAGGGCTAGCGGGTTTCTCCTACGAGCAGTACTTC.

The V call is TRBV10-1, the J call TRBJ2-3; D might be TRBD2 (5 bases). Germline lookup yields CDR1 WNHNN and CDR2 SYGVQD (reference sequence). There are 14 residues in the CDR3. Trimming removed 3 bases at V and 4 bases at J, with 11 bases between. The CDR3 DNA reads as TGCGCCAGCAGTGATCTATGGGGAGCAGATACGCAGTATTTT. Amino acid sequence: CASSDLWGADTQYF.

CDR3 bases: TGTGCCAGCAGCTCCCCCAGGGCAGTGAACACTGAAGCTTTCTTT. Translating it yields CASSSPRAVNTEAFF. The chain has TRBV7-8 and TRBJ1-1; D perhaps matches TRBD1 (5 bases). V was cut by 4 bases and J by 0 bases, with 12 bases left in between. This CDR3 has 15 residues. CDR1 is SGHVS and CDR2 is FQNEAQ in the germline V gene.

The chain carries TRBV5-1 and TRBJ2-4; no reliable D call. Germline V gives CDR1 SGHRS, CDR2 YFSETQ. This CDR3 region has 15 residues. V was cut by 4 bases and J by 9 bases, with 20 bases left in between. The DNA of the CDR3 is TGCGCCAGCAGCAGGACGGGCTCCACTACCGCCATTCAGTACTTC. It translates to CASSRTGSTTAIQYF.

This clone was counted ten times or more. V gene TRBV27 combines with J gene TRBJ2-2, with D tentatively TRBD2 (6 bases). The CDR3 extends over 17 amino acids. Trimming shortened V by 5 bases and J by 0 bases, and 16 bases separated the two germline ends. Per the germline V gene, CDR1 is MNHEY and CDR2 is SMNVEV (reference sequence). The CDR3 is CASSHVLAAPNTGELFF. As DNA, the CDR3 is TGTGCCAGCAGTCACGTTTTAGCGGCACCGAACACCGGGGAGCTGTTTTTT.

The CDR3 reads CASSLARVFGNTEAFF. As DNA, the CDR3 is TGTGCCAGCAGTTTAGCCAGGGTCTTTGGGAACACTGAAGCTTTCTTT. This chain joins TRBV28 and TRBJ1-1; D may be TRBD1 (5 bases). V gave up 2 bases and J gave up 1 base, with 14 bases separating them. The CDR3 contains 16 residues. Germline-derived CDR1 and CDR2 are MDHEN and SYDVKM.

CDR3 region: CASSGQGAVANVLTF. CDR3 DNA sequence: TGTGCCAGCAGCGGTCAGGGGGCGGTGGCCAACGTCCTGACTTTC. The genes are TRBV9 and TRBJ2-6; 8 nucleotides line up with TRBD1. The germline V gene encodes CDR1 SGDLS and CDR2 YYNGEE. V lost 3 bases and J lost 6; bases outside the gene matches: 5. The CDR3 runs to 15 residues.

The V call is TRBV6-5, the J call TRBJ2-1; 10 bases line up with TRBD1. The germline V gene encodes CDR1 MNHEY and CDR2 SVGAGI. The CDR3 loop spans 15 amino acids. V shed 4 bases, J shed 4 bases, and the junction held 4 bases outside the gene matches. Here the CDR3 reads CASSLDRGSYNEQFF. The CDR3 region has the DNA TGTGCCAGCAGTTTGGACAGGGGGAGTTACAATGAGCAGTTCTTC.

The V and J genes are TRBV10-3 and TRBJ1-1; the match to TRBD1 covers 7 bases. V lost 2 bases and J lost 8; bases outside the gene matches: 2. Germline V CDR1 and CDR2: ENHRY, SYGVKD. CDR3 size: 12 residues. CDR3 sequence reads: CAISETGDEAFF. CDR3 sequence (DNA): TGTGCCATCAGTGAGACAGGGGACGAAGCTTTCTTT.

CDR3 DNA: TGTGCCAGCAGCCAGGGGGTGGGCCAGGGGAATCAGCCCCAGCATTTT. As protein: CASSQGVGQGNQPQHF. The V and J genes are TRBV7-9 and TRBJ1-5, with 7 nucleotides matching TRBD1. With V trimmed by 5 bases and J by 4 bases, 11 bases remained unmatched. CDR1 SEHNR and CDR2 FQNEAQ come from the germline V gene (reference sequence). The CDR3 has 16 amino acids.

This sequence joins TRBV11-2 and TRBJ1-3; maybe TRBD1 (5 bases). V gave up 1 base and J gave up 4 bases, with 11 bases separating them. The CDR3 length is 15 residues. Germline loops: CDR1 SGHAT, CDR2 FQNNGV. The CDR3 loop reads CASSLGRVIGNTIYF. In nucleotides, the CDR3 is TGTGCCAGCAGCTTAGGCAGGGTTATCGGAAACACCATATATTTT.

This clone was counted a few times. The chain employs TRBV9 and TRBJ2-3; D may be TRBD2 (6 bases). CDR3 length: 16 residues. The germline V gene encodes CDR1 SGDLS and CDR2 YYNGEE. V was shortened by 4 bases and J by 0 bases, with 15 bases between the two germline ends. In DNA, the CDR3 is TGTGCCAGCAGCCCCCACGGCGGGGCCAGCACAGATACGCAGTATTTT. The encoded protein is CASSPHGGASTDTQYF.

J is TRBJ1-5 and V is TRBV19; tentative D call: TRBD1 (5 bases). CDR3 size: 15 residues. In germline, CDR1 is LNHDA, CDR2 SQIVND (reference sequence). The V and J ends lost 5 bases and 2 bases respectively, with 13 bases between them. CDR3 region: CASSRPPGGNQPQHF. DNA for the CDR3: TGTGCCAGTAGTCGGCCTCCGGGGGGCAATCAGCCCCAGCATTTT.

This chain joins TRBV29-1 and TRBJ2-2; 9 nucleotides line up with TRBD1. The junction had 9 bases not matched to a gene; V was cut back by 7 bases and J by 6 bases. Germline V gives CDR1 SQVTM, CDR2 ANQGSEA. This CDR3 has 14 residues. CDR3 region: CSARTGVDAGELFF. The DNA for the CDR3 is TGCAGCGCTCGGACAGGGGTGGACGCCGGGGAGCTGTTTTTT.

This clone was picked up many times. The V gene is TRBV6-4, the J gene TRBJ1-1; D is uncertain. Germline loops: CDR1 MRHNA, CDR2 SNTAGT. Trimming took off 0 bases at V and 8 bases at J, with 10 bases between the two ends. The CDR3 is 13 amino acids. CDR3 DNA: TGTGCCAGCAGTGACTCGAGCGGCAGGGAAGCTTTCTTT. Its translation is CASSDSSGREAFF.

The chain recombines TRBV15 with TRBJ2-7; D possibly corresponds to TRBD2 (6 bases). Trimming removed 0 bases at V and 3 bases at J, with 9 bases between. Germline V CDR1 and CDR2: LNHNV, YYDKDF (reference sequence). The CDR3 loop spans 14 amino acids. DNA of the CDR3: TGTGCCACCAGCAGAGAGGGGGGTGTCTACGAGCAGTACTTC. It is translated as CATSREGGVYEQYF.

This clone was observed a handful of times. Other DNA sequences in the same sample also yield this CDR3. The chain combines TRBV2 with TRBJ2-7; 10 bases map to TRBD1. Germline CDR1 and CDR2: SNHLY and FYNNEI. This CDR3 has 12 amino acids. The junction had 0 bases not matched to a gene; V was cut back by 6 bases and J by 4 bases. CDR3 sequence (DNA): TGTGCCAGCAGGGGACAGGGGTACGAGCAGTACTTC. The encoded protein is CASRGQGYEQYF.